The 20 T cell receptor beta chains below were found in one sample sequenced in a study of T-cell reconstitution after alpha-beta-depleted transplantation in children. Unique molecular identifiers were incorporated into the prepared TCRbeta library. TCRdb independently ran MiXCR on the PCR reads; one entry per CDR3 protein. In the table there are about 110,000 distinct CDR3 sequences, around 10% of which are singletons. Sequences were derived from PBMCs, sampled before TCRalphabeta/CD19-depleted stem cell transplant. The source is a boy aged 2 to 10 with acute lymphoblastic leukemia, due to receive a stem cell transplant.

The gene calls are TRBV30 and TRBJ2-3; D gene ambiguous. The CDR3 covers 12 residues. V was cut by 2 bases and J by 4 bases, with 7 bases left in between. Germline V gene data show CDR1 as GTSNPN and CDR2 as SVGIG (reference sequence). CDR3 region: CAWSPHADTQYF. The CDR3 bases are TGTGCCTGGAGTCCACACGCAGATACGCAGTATTTT.

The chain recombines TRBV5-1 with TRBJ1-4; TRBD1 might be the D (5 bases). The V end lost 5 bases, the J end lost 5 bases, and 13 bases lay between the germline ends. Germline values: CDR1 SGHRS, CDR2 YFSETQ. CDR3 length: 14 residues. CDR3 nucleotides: TGCGCCAGCAGAGGGGAAGGGGAGAATGAAAAACTGTTTTTT. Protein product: CASRGEGENEKLFF.

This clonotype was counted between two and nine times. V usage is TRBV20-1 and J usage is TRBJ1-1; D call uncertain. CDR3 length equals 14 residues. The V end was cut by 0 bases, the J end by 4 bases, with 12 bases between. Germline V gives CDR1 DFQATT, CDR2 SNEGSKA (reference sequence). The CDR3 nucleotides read TGCAGTGCTAGAGATCCGGGAAGCGGCACTGAAGCTTTCTTT. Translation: CSARDPGSGTEAFF.

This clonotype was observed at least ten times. This CDR3 is CSARFPRGGRDTQYF. The CDR3 DNA is TGCAGTGCTAGATTTCCCCGTGGGGGGAGGGATACGCAGTATTTT. The genes are TRBV20-1 and TRBJ2-3; a weak D match, TRBD2 (6 bases). Trimming cost V 2 bases and J 6 bases, with 18 bases left between them. The CDR3 loop spans 15 amino acids. Germline V gene data show CDR1 as DFQATT and CDR2 as SNEGSKA (reference sequence).

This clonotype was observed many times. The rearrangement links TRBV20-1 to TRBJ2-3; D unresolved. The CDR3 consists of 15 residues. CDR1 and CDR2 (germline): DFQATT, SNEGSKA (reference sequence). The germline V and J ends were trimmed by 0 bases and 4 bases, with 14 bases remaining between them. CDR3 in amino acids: CSARDLKGRADTQYF. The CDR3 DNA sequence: TGCAGTGCTAGAGATCTTAAGGGTAGGGCAGATACGCAGTATTTT.

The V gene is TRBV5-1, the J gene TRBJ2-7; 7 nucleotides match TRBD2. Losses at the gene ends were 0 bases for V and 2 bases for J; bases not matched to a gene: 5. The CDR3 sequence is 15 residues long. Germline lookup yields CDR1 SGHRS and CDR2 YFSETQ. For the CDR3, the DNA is TGCGCCAGCAGCTTGGCCTGGGGGGGGACCTACGAGCAGTACTTC. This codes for CASSLAWGGTYEQYF.

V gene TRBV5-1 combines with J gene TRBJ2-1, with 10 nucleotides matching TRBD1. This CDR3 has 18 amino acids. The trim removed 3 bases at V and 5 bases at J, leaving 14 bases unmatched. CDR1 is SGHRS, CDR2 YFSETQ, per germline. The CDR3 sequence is CASSSGTGAYPKDNEQFF. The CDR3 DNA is TGCGCCAGCAGCTCGGGGACAGGGGCATACCCTAAGGACAATGAGCAGTTCTTC.

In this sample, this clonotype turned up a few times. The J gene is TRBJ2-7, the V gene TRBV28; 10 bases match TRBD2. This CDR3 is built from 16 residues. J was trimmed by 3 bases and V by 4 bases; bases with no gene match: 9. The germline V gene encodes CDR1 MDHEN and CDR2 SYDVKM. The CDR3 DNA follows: TGTGCCAGCAGTTACCTATCTAGCGGGAGCCTCTACGAGCAGTACTTC. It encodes CASSYLSSGSLYEQYF.

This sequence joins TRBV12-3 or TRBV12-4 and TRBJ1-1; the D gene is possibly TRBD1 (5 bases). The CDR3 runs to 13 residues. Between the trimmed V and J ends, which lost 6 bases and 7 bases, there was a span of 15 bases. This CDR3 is CASSPTGGLEAFF. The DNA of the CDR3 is TGTGCCAGCAGCCCTACAGGAGGACTTGAAGCTTTCTTT.

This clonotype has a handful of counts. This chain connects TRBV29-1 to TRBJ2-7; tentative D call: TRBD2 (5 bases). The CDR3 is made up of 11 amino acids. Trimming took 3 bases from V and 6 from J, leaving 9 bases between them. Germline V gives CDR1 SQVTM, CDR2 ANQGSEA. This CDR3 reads CSVDMGSEQYF. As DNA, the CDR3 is TGCAGCGTTGATATGGGGAGCGAGCAGTACTTC.

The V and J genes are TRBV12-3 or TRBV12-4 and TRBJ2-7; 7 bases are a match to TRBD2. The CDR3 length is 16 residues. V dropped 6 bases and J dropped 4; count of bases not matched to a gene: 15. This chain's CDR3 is CASSFLAGEGRYEQYF. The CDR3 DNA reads TGTGCCAGCAGCTTTTTAGCCGGGGAGGGCCGGTACGAGCAGTACTTC.

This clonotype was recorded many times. CDR3 coding DNA: TGTGCCAGCAGTTTTAGGAGCGAGCAGTACTTC. Translated: CASSFRSEQYF. The genes are TRBV12-3 or TRBV12-4 and TRBJ2-7; no firm D call. The length of the CDR3 is 11 residues. Trimming pared 3 bases from V and 6 bases from J, leaving 6 bases between.

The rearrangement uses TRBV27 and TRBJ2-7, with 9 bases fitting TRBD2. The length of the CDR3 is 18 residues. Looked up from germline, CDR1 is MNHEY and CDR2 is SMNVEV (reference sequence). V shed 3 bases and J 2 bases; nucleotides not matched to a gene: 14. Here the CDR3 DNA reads TGTGCCAGCAGTTTCACCCCCCTTTCGAGCGGGAGGCCCTACGAGCAGTACTTC. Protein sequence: CASSFTPLSSGRPYEQYF.

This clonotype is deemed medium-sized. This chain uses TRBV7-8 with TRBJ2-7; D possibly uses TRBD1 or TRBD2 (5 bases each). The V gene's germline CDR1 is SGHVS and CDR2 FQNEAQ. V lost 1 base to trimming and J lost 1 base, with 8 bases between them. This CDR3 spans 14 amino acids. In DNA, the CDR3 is TGTGCCAGCAGCTTAGTAGGGACGTCCTACGAGCAGTACTTC. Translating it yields CASSLVGTSYEQYF.

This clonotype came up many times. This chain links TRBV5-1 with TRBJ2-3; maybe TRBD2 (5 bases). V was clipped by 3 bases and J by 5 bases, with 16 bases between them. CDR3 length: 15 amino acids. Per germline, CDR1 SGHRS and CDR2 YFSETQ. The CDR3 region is CASSSGVLALDTQYF. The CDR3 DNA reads TGCGCCAGCAGCTCCGGGGTTCTAGCCCTAGATACGCAGTATTTT.

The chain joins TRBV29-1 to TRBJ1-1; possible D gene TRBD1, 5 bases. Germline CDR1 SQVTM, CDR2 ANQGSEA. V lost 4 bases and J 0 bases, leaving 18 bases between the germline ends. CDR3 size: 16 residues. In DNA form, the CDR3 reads TGCAGCGTTGCGATAGGGGAGATTACCATGAACACTGAAGCTTTCTTT. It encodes CSVAIGEITMNTEAFF.

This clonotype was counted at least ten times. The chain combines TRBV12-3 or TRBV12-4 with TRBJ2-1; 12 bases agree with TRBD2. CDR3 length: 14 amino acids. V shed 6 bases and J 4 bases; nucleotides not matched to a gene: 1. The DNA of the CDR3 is TGTGCCAGCAGGACTAGCGGGAGTTACAATGAGCAGTTCTTC. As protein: CASRTSGSYNEQFF.

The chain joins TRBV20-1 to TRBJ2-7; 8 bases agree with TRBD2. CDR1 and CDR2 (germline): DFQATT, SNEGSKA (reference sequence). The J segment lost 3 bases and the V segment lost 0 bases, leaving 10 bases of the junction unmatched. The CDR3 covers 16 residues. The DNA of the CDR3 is TGCAGTGCTAGAGATAACAGGAGCGGGAGAATCTACGAGCAGTACTTC. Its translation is CSARDNRSGRIYEQYF.

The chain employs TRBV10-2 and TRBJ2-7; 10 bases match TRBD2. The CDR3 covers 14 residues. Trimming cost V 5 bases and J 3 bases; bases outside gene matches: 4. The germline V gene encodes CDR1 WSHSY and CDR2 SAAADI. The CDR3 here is CASSPLAGIYEQYF. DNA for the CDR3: TGCGCCAGCAGTCCACTAGCGGGGATCTACGAGCAGTACTTC.

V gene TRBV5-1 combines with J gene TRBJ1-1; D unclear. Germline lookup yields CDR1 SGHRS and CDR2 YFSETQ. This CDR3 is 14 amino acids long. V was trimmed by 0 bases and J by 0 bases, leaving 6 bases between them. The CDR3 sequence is CASSLGPVNTEAFF. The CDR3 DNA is TGCGCCAGCAGCTTGGGTCCGGTGAACACTGAAGCTTTCTTT. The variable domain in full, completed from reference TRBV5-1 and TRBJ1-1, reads KAGVTQTPRYLIKTRGQQVTLSCSPISGHRSVSWYQQTPGQGLQFLFEYFSETQRNKGNFPGRFSGRQFSNSRSEMNVSTLELGDSALYLCASSLGPVNTEAFFGQGTRLTVV.